This T cell receptor (beta chain) was obtained from a study of T cell changes during pregnancy in multiple sclerosis. Looked up from germline, CDR1 is KGHSH and CDR2 is LQKENI. V shed 3 bases and J 6 bases; nucleotides not matched to a gene: 14. The CDR3 has 17 residues. Generated by immunoSEQ multiplex PCR, the TCRdb table keeps only in-frame clones and is missing some. The sample comprises some 130,000 clones, approximately 96% of which are singletons, and approximately 0.45% rests with the top ten. This receptor was taken from a female donor with multiple sclerosis, enrolled in a pregnancy study. The chain uses TRBV18 and TRBJ2-3; 8 bases fit TRBD1. The sequencing used peripheral blood, collected after pregnancy. The DNA for the CDR3 is TGTGCCAGCTCACCTTCCCTCCCGAGGACAGGGATGGATACGCAGTATTTT. It specifies CASSPSLPRTGMDTQYF.